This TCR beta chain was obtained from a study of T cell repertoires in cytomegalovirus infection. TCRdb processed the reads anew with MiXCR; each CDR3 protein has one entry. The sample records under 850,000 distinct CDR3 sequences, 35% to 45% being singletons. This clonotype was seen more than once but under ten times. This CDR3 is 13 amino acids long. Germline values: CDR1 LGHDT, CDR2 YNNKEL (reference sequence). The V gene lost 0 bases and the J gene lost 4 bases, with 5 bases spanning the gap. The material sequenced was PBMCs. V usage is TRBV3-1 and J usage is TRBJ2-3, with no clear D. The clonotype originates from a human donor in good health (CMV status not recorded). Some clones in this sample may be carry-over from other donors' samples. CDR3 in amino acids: CASSQETADTQYF. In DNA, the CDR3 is TGTGCCAGCAGCCAAGAAACAGCAGATACGCAGTATTTT.